The clone carrying this T cell receptor beta chain was detected many times. As yet, its antigen is unknown. CDR1 DFQATT and CDR2 SNEGSKA come from the germline V gene (reference sequence). V lost 6 bases and J lost 8; bases outside the gene matches: 8. The CDR3 totals 15 residues. Making the TCR beta libraries involved quantitative 5'-RACE with molecular barcodes. TCRdb processed the 5' RACE reads anew with MiXCR; each CDR3 protein has one entry. The table includes about 310,000 distinct CDR3 sequences, less than 25% detected once. These data come from a study of CD8 T cells in ankylosing spondylitis. Broader study findings: Several highly homologous variants made up a TCR beta motif that seemed to typify ankylosing spondylitis blood.

This chain joins TRBV20-1 and TRBJ2-1, with TRBD2 identical over 15 bases. The TCR sequence derives from a female donor with ankylosing spondylitis or in good health (not recorded which). Sequencing was done on a sample of blood, either unsorted or a sorted T cell fraction (not recorded which). Here the CDR3 reads CSARPGTSGRYEQFF. CDR3 nucleotide sequence: TGCAGTGCACGGCCGGGGACTAGCGGGAGGTATGAGCAGTTCTTC.